A selection of T cell receptor beta chains follows, all from one sample in a study of T cell responses to AZD1222 COVID-19 vaccine. Some clones are missing from TCRdb's copy, which holds only in-frame ones; the method was immunoSEQ multiplex PCR. The profile shows about 130,000 clones, 90% to 95% of them singletons. The sequencing here drew on peripheral blood, taken on day 0 of AZD1222 vaccination. All receptors derive from an adult in good health. CDR3s include the opening cysteine and the closing phenylalanine or tryptophan. The order of the fields is J gene, D gene, V gene, CDR3 protein. A D gene is named only where the DNA matches it firmly.

TRBJ2-7 . TRBV5-6 CASSWTFGSEQYF
TRBJ2-1 TRBD2 TRBV11-3 CASSLGLSGGENEQFF
TRBJ1-6 TRBD1 TRBV9 CASSVARQGYSPLHF
TRBJ2-7 . TRBV2 CASVGRAYEQYF
TRBJ1-2 . TRBV28 CASSPRWGYGYTF
TRBJ1-1 TRBD1 TRBV4-3 CASSQDDRVAAFF
TRBJ2-7 . TRBV6-1 CASSELSGLYEQYF
TRBJ1-2 . TRBV28 CASSLRGRGYTF
TRBJ1-5 . TRBV18 CASSGTHNQPQHF
TRBJ1-5 TRBD1 TRBV18 CASSRQGYSNQPQHF
TRBJ2-6 . TRBV4-3 CASSQDLLFRGANVLTF
TRBJ2-7 . TRBV20-1 CSATRSGEQYF
TRBJ2-7 . TRBV4-2 CASSQDPTPYEQYF
TRBJ1-5 TRBD1 TRBV7-2 CASSRTGGGQPQHF
TRBJ1-5 . TRBV7-2 CASSYTGYNQPQHF
TRBJ1-2 . TRBV6-1 CASSEATNPFYGYTF
TRBJ1-4 . TRBV10-3 CAIRSVGVDEKLFF
TRBJ2-2 . TRBV29-1 CSVEDRSKGTGELFF
TRBJ2-7 . TRBV5-6 CASSIRPSGHYEQYF
TRBJ1-5 . TRBV29-1 CSVRGGFDQPQHF
TRBJ2-7 . TRBV6-2/TRBV6-3 CASSFHQGGNEQYF
TRBJ1-1 TRBD1 TRBV18 CASSLGGSLNTEAFF
TRBJ2-7 . TRBV10-3 CAIRDGGGRYEQYF
TRBJ2-5 . TRBV15 CATSRVRGAQETQYF
TRBJ2-2 TRBD1 TRBV4-2 CASSQESTGGTTGELFF